Each of the 14 T cell receptor beta chains below was sequenced from the same sample in a study of shared clonotypes between healthy human individuals. The protocol was immunoSEQ multiplex PCR, while the TCRdb copy is restricted to in-frame clones and leaves out a portion. The data show about a million clones, 77% seen once. Material for sequencing was memory CD4+ T cells from PBMCs. Subset here: CD45RA-negative fraction. These receptors were collected from a man aged 18 to 35 in good health. Some clones in this sample may be carry-over from other donors' samples.

The chain carries TRBV2 and TRBJ1-4, with 7 nucleotides matching TRBD1. The CDR3 spans 13 residues. The V gene end was trimmed by 7 bases and the J gene end by 5 bases; junction bases not matched to a gene: 4. CDR1 and CDR2 from the germline V gene are SNHLY and FYNNEI. The CDR3 protein is CASKMDRNEKLFF. The CDR3 coding sequence is TGTGCCAGCAAGATGGACAGGAATGAAAAACTGTTTTTT.

The chain carries TRBV18 and TRBJ1-2; D unclear. The CDR3 length is 14 residues. V lost 4 bases and J 4 bases, leaving 13 bases between the germline ends. The germline V gene has CDR1 KGHSH and CDR2 LQKENI. CDR3 region: CASSLDMEGYGYTF. CDR3 bases: TGTGCCAGCTCACTCGACATGGAGGGCTATGGCTACACCTTC. Using reference TRBV18 and TRBJ1-2 for the parts outside the CDR3, the full variable domain is NAGVMQNPRHLVRRRGQEARLRCSPMKGHSHVYWYRQLPEEGLKFMVYLQKENIIDESGMPKERFSAEFPKEGPSILRIQQVVRGDSAAYFCASSLDMEGYGYTFGSGTRLTVV.

At least ten counts were recorded for this clone. Other nucleotide sequences from this sample produce the same CDR3. V and J are TRBV6-5 and TRBJ1-1; possible D gene TRBD1, 6 bases. V was clipped by 0 bases and J by 5 bases, with 10 bases between them. Germline lookup yields CDR1 MNHEY and CDR2 SVGAGI. The CDR3 is 14 residues long. The CDR3, as DNA: TGTGCCAGCAGTTACTCTAGGGGGGGAACTGAAGCTTTCTTT. Amino acid sequence: CASSYSRGGTEAFF.

V usage is TRBV27 and J usage is TRBJ1-2; D is unclear. This CDR3 spans 14 amino acids. Germline lookup yields CDR1 MNHEY and CDR2 SMNVEV (reference sequence). V was shortened by 7 bases and J by 6 bases, with 18 bases between the two germline ends. CDR3 coding DNA: TGTGCCAGCAAACTGAACCTGCCCTCCAATGGCTACACCTTC. Its protein is CASKLNLPSNGYTF.

The V call is TRBV7-3, the J call TRBJ2-7; 9 bases are shared with TRBD1. The CDR3 consists of 16 residues. V was clipped by 3 bases and J by 0 bases; unmatched bases: 6. Germline-derived CDR1 and CDR2 are SGHTA and FQGTGA. The CDR3 DNA reads TGTGCCAGCAGCTTGTGGGGGACAGGGAGCTCCTACGAGCAGTACTTC. Amino acid sequence: CASSLWGTGSSYEQYF.

The chain links TRBV5-5 to TRBJ2-1; D is unclear. This CDR3 is built from 15 residues. Germline V gene sequence: CDR1 SGHKS, CDR2 YYEKEE (reference sequence). V gave up 1 base and J gave up 0 bases, with 8 bases separating them. CDR3 DNA: TGTGCCAGCAGCTTGACGGCAGGCTCCTACAATGAGCAGTTCTTC. It yields the protein CASSLTAGSYNEQFF.

J is TRBJ2-2 and V is TRBV7-9; 7 bases match TRBD2. The germline V gene encodes CDR1 SEHNR and CDR2 FQNEAQ (reference sequence). V lost 7 bases and J lost 5; bases outside the gene matches: 7. The CDR3 covers 14 residues. As DNA, the CDR3 is TGTGCCAGCAAGGGCGGGAGCGGGACCGGGGAGCTGTTTTTT. Protein: CASKGGSGTGELFF.

Of note for this clone: This sample also contains other DNA sequences that code for the same CDR3. The chain uses TRBV14 and TRBJ2-5, with 7 bases aligning to TRBD2. CDR1 and CDR2 from the germline V gene are SGHDN and FVKESK. Trimming at V came to 4 bases and at J to 3 bases, leaving 5 bases not matched to a gene. This CDR3 comprises 14 residues. The CDR3 loop reads CASSPGRVEETQYF. The CDR3 DNA sequence: TGTGCCAGCAGCCCGGGGAGGGTAGAAGAGACCCAGTACTTC.

Written as DNA, the CDR3 is TGCGCCAGCTATCCCGGGACAGGCAATTATGGCTACACCTTC. This sequence encodes CASYPGTGNYGYTF. The chain combines TRBV5-1 with TRBJ1-2; 8 bases match TRBD1. This CDR3 comprises 14 residues. CDR1 and CDR2 from the germline V gene are SGHRS and YFSETQ. Trimming cost V 7 bases and J 5 bases; bases outside gene matches: 10.

The J gene is TRBJ2-1, the V gene TRBV5-1; maybe TRBD1 (5 bases). The V end was cut by 7 bases, the J end by 9 bases, with 17 bases between. CDR1 and CDR2 (germline): SGHRS, YFSETQ. The length of the CDR3 is 13 residues. The CDR3 coding sequence is TGCGCCAGCGACCCCGACCAGGGTTTTGAGCAGTTCTTC. It translates to CASDPDQGFEQFF.

The chain links TRBV5-1 to TRBJ1-1, with D tentatively TRBD1 (6 bases). Germline CDR1 is SGHRS and CDR2 is YFSETQ. The V gene lost 3 bases and the J gene lost 4 bases, with 13 bases spanning the gap. The CDR3 loop spans 14 amino acids. In DNA, the CDR3 is TGCGCCAGCAGCTACGGGGGGCTGGTCACTGAAGCTTTCTTT. Amino acids: CASSYGGLVTEAFF. Based on the CDR3 plus reference TRBV5-1 and TRBJ1-1, the full variable domain is KAGVTQTPRYLIKTRGQQVTLSCSPISGHRSVSWYQQTPGQGLQFLFEYFSETQRNKGNFPGRFSGRQFSNSRSEMNVSTLELGDSALYLCASSYGGLVTEAFFGQGTRLTVV.

This clone was recorded a few times. The chain has TRBV28 and TRBJ1-4; possibly TRBD1 for D (5 bases). Germline CDR1 and CDR2: MDHEN and SYDVKM. This CDR3 region has 13 residues. V gave up 5 bases and J gave up 14 bases, with 18 bases separating them. In DNA form, the CDR3 reads TGTGCCAGCAGTCCTATAGAACAATGGGGGCTGTTTTTT. Its protein is CASSPIEQWGLFF. The full variable domain, with the rest looked up from reference TRBV28 and TRBJ1-4, is DVKVTQSSRYLVKRTGEKVFLECVQDMDHENMFWYRQDPGLGLRLIYFSYDVKMKEKGDIPEGYSVSREKKERFSLILESASTNQTSMYLCASSPIEQWGLFFGSGTQLSVL.

The chain recombines TRBV19 with TRBJ1-2; possible D gene TRBD1, 5 bases. The germline CDR1 and CDR2 sequences are LNHDA and SQIVND (reference sequence). The CDR3 is 13 amino acids. V was trimmed by 1 base and J by 3 bases, leaving 6 bases between them. The CDR3 loop reads CASSIGDDYGYTF. CDR3 DNA: TGTGCCAGTAGTATAGGGGACGACTATGGCTACACCTTC.

The chain is built from TRBV9 and TRBJ2-5; D uncertain. Germline V gene sequence: CDR1 SGDLS, CDR2 YYNGEE. The V end lost 3 bases, the J end lost 5 bases, and 14 bases lay between the germline ends. This CDR3 is 14 amino acids long. DNA for the CDR3: TGTGCCAGCAGCGACTTCCGAGGTCCGGAGACCCAGTACTTC. It yields the protein CASSDFRGPETQYF.